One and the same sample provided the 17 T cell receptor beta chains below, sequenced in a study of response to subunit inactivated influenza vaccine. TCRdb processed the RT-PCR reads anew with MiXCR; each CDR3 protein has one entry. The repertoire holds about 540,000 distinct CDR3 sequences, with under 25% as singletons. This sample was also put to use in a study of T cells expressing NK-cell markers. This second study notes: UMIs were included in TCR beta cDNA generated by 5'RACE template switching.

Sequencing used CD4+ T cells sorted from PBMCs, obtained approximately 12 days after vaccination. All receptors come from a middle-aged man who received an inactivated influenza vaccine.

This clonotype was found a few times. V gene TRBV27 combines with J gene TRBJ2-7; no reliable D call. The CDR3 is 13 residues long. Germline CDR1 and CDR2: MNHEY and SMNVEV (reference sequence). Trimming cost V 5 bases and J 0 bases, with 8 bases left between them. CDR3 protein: CASSPHISYEQYF. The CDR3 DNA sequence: TGTGCCAGCAGTCCCCACATCTCCTACGAGCAGTACTTC.

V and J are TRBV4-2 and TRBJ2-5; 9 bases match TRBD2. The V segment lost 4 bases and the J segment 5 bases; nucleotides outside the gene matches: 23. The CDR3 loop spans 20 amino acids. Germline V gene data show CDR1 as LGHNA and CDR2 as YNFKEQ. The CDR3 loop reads CASSPSRTGVSGGRLETQYF. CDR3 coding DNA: TGTGCCAGCAGCCCCTCTAGGACCGGGGTCAGCGGGGGGCGTTTGGAGACCCAGTACTTC.

CDR3 coding DNA: TGTGCCATCAGTCCGGGGGGCCGGGTCCTATTACAAGAGACCCAGTACTTC. It translates to CAISPGGRVLLQETQYF. This chain links TRBV10-3 with TRBJ2-5, with a possible D match to TRBD2 (7 bases). From germline, CDR1 is ENHRY and CDR2 SYGVKD. The CDR3 runs 17 residues. Trimming took off 5 bases at V and 2 bases at J, with 21 bases between the two ends.

The CDR3 sequence: CASSPRAGVKETQYF. CDR3 DNA sequence: TGTGCCAGCAGCCCCCGGGCGGGAGTGAAAGAGACCCAGTACTTC. V and J are TRBV4-2 and TRBJ2-5; 7 bases align to TRBD2. Germline CDR1 reads LGHNA; CDR2 reads YNFKEQ. Trimming cost V 4 bases and J 3 bases; bases outside gene matches: 8. The length of the CDR3 is 15 residues.

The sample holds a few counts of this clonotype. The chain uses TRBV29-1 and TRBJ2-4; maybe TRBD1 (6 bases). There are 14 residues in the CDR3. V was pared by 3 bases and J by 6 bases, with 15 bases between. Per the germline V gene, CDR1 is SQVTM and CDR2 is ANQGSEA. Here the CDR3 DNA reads TGCAGCGTTGATGGGCTACAGGGCTCAAACATTCAGTACTTC. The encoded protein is CSVDGLQGSNIQYF.

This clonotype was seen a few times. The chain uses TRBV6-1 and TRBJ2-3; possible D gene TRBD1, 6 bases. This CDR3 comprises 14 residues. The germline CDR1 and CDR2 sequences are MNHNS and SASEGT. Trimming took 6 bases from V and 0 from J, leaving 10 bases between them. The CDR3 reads CASSRGQSTDTQYF. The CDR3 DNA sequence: TGTGCCAGCAGCCGCGGACAGAGCACAGATACGCAGTATTTT.

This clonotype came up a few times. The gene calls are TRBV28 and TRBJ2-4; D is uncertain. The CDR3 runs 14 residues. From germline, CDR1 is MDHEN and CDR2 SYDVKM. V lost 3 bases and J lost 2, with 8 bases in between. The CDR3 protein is CASSLVQSKNIQYF. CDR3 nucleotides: TGTGCCAGCAGTTTGGTACAGTCCAAAAACATTCAGTACTTC. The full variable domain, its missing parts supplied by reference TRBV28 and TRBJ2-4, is DVKVTQSSRYLVKRTGEKVFLECVQDMDHENMFWYRQDPGLGLRLIYFSYDVKMKEKGDIPEGYSVSREKKERFSLILESASTNQTSMYLCASSLVQSKNIQYFGAGTRLSVL.

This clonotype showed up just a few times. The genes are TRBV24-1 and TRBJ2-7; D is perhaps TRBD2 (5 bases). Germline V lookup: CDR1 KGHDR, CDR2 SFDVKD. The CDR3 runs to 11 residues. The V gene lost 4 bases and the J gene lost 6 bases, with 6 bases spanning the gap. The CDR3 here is CATSDGVEQYF. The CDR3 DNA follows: TGTGCCACCAGTGACGGGGTCGAGCAGTACTTC.

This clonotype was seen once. The CDR3 reads CASRRTSGGFTDTQYF. The CDR3 coding sequence is TGTGCCAGCAGGAGGACTAGCGGGGGATTCACAGATACGCAGTATTTT. V and J are TRBV11-2 and TRBJ2-3, with 13 bases identical to TRBD2. This CDR3 has 16 residues. In germline, CDR1 is SGHAT, CDR2 FQNNGV. J gave up 2 bases and V 6 bases, and 5 bases lay outside the gene matches.

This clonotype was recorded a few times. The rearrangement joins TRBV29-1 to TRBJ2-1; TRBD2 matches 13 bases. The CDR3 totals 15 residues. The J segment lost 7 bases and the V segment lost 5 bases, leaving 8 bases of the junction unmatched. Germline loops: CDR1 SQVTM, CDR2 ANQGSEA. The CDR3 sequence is CSVPGLAGYTNEQFF. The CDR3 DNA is TGCAGCGTTCCGGGACTAGCGGGATACACGAATGAGCAGTTCTTC.

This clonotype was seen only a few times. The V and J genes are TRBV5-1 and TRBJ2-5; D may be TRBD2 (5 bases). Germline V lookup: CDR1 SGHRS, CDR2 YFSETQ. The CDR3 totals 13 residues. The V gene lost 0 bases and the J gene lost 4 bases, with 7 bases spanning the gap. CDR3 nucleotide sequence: TGCGCCAGCAGCTTGGCCGCGGGAGAGACCCAGTACTTC. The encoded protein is CASSLAAGETQYF.

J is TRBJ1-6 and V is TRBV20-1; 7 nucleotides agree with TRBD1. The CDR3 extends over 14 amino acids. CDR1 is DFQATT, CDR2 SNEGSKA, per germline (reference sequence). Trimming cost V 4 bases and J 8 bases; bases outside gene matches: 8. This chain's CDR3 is CSATRQGKDSPLHF. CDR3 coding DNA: TGCAGTGCTACCAGACAGGGAAAAGATTCACCCCTCCACTTT.

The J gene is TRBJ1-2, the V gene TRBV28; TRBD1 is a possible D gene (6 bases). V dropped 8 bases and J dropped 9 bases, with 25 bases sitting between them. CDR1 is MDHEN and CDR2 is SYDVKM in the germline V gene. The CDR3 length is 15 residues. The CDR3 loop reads CASLSHSGANGRYTF. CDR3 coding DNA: TGTGCCAGCCTATCTCATTCGGGGGCGAACGGTCGCTACACCTTC.

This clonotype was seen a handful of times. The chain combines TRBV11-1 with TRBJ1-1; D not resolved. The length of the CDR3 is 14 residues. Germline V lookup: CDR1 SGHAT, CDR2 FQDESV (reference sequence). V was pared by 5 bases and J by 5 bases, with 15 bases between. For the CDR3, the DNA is TGTGCCAGCAGCCTTCTGGACCGAACTACTGAAGCTTTCTTT. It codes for CASSLLDRTTEAFF.

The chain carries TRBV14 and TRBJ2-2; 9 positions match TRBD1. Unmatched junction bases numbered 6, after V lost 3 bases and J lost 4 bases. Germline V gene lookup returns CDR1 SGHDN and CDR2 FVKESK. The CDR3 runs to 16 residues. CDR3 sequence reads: CASSQDGTGPTGELFF. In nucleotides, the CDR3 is TGTGCCAGCAGCCAGGACGGGACAGGGCCCACCGGGGAGCTGTTTTTT.

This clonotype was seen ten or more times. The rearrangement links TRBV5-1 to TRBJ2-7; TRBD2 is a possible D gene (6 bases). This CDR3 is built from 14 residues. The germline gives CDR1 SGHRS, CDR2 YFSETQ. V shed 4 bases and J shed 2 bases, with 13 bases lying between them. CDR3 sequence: CASSVTSTTYEQYF. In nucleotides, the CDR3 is TGCGCCAGCAGCGTCACTAGCACCACCTACGAGCAGTACTTC.

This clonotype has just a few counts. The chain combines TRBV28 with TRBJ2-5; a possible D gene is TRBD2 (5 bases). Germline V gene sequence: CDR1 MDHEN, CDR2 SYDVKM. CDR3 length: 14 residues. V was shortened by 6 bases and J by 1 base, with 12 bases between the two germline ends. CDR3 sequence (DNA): TGTGCCAGCAGGAGGTTTGAGGGCCAAGAGACCCAGTACTTC. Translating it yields CASRRFEGQETQYF. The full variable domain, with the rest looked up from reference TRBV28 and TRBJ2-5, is DVKVTQSSRYLVKRTGEKVFLECVQDMDHENMFWYRQDPGLGLRLIYFSYDVKMKEKGDIPEGYSVSREKKERFSLILESASTNQTSMYLCASRRFEGQETQYFGPGTRLLVL.